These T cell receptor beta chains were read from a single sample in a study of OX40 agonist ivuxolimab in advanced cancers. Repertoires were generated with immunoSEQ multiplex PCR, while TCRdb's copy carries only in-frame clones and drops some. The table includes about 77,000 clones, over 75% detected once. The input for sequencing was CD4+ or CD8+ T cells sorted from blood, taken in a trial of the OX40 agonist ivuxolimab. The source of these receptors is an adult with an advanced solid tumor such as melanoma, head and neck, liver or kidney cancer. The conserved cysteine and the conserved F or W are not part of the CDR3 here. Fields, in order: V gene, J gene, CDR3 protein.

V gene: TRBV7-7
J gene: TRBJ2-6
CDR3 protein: ASSPSPAYPRFSNSGANVLT

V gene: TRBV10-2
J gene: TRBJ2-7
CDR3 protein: ASRPGFGGTYEQY

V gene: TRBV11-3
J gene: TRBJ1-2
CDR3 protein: ASSYGGQQKIYGYT

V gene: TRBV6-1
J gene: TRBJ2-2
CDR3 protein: ASSDRGGNTGELF

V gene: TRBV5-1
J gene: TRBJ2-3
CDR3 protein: ASSFLSGTGGADTQY

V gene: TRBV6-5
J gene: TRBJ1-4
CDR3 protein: ASSRGWTNEKLF

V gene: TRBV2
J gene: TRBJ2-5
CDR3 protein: ASSEATGQGETQY

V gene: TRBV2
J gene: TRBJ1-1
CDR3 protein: ASSSDGNTEAF

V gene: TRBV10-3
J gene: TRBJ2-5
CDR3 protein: AISGQGVIGETQY

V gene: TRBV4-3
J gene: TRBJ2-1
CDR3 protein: ASSQESYNEQF

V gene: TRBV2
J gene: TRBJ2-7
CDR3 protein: ATQQGPHSYEQY

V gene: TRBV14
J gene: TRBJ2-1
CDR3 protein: ASSQQVYNEQF

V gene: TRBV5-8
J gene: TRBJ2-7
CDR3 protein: ASSAVAGSYSEQY

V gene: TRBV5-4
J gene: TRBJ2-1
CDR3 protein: ASSRPLPAYNEQF

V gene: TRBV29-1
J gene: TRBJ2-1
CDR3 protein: SVEDRRSSYNEQF

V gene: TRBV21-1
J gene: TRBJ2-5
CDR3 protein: ASMHRGQQETQY

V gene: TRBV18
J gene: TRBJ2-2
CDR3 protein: ASSPGQGVSGELF

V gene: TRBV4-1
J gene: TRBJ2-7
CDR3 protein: ASSQLAGFSYEQY

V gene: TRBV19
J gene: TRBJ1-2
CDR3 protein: ASTRSAGGDYGYT

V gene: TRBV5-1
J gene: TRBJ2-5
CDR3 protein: ASSFEGGETQY

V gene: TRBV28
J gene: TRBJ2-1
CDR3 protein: ASSPYPAGNEQF

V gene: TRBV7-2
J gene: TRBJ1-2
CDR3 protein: ASSLGLGRQGLGYGYT

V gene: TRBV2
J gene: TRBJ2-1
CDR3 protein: ASSAIVGGGNEQF

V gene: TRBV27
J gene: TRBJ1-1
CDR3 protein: ASGPGHWNTEAF

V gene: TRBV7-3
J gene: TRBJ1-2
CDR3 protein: ASSLAPGGGYT

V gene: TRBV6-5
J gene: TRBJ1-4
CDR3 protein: ASSYAGLNEKLF

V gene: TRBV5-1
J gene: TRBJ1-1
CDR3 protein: ASSPEKNRVEAF

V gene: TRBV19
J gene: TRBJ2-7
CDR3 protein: ASSTDVGVAYEQY

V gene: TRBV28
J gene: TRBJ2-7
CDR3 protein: ATIDSFYEQY

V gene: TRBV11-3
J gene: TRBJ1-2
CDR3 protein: ASSLGTVDYGYT

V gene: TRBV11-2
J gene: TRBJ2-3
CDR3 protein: ASSLDWAGADTQY

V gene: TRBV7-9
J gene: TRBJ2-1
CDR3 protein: ASSLAGGRAINEQF

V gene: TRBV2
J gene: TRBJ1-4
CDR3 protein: ASSRTQVPLRTNEKLF

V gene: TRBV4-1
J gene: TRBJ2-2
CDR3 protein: ASSQEWSPGELF

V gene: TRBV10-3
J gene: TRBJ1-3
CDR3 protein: AIRPGDSGNTIY

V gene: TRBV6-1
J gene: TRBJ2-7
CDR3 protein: ASSSRGSREQY

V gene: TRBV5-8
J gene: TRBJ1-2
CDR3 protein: ASSLTGGVYGYT

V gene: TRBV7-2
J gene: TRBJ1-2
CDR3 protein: ASSLQGGGNYGYT

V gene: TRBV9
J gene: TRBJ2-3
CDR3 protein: ASSVDGQTTITDTQY

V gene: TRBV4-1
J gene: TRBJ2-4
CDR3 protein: ASSQGLGGAKNIQY

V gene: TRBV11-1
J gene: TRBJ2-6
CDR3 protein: ASSLADRAGANVLT

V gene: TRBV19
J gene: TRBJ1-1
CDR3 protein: ASGKVTGIVQAF

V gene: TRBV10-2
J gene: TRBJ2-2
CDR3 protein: ATSTYGELF

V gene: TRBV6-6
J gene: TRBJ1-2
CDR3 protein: ASSTRTGFDYGYT

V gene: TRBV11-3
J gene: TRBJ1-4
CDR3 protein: ASSSRSLTNEKLF

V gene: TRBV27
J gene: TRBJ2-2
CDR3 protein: ASSLGGFSTGELF

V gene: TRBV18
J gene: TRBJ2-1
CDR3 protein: ASSPAPAGEDEQF

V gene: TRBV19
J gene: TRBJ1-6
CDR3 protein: ASSILELHNSPLH

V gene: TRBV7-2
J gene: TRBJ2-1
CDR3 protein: ASSPRTSGRVSNEQF

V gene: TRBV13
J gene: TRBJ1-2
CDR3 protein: ASSLGSGGYGYT

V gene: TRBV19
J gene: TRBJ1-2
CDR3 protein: ASSISTGGAVNYGYT

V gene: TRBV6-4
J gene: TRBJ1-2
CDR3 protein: ASRPFAVEDGYT

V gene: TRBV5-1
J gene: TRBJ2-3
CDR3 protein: ASSSRTDRTDTQY

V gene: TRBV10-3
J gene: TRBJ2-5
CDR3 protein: AIQRDTQETQY

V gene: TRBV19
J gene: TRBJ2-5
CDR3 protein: ASSIVGQGAGETQY

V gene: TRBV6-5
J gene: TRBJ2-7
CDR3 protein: ASSYSVVGGLYEQY

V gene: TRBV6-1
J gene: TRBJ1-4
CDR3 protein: ASSEAPGTGLVKLF

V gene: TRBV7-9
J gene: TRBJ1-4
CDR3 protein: ASSLGQGVEKLF

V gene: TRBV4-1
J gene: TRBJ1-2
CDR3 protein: ASSQGQGEYGYT

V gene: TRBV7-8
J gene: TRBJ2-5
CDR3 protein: ASSKDREETQY